The TCR beta chain described here comes from a study of T cells after yellow fever vaccination. With 3 bases removed from V and 3 bases from J, the gap between germline ends came to 14 bases. The CDR3 consists of 15 residues. A process of 5'RACE template switching, which added a universal primer site and UMIs, was used to make TCR cDNA. TCRdb reprocessed the 5' RACE reads with MiXCR, giving one entry per CDR3 protein. The table has some 300,000 distinct CDR3 sequences, 8.5% to 10% seen once. This rearrangement joins TRBV12-3 or TRBV12-4 to TRBJ1-2, with D tentatively TRBD1 (6 bases). This clonotype was obtained from a man aged 18 to 30 who received the YFV17D yellow fever vaccine. This specimen consisted of CD4+ T cells sorted from PBMCs, obtained 5 days after the yellow fever booster vaccination. The DNA for the CDR3 is TGTGCCAGCAGTTTCAACGGGGGCGCTGACTATGGCTACACCTTC. It codes for CASSFNGGADYGYTF.